These 27 T cell receptor beta chains originate from one sample sequenced in a study of PD-1 blockade in classical Hodgkin lymphoma. TCRdb keeps only in-frame clones here, not all; method: immunoSEQ multiplex PCR. The sample records tens of thousands of clones, roughly 89% being singletons. Time point specified: cycle 4 day 1 (C4D1), after six to seven weeks of nivolumab. After autologous stem cell transplantation all patients relapsed, and prior brentuximab vedotin exposure differed between cohorts. The sequencing here drew on peripheral blood mononuclear cells (PBMCs), taken before the fourth cycle of nivolumab. Source of these receptors: a human donor with classical Hodgkin lymphoma.

This clone was found a few times. V and J are TRBV7-9 and TRBJ1-3, with no clear D. This CDR3 region has 16 residues. Germline CDR1 and CDR2: SEHNR and FQNEAQ (reference sequence). V lost 1 base to trimming and J lost 0 bases, with 10 bases between them. The CDR3 region has the DNA TGTGCCAGCAGCTTAGGCACCCGTAACTCTGGAAACACCATATATTTT. This encodes CASSLGTRNSGNTIYF.

This chain connects TRBV7-9 to TRBJ2-2, with no clear D. The CDR3 totals 17 residues. V was trimmed by 4 bases and J by 0 bases, leaving 15 bases between them. Per germline, CDR1 SEHNR and CDR2 FQNEAQ (reference sequence). The CDR3 spells CASSSKMGLANTGELFF. The CDR3 nucleotides read TGTGCCAGCAGCTCGAAAATGGGCCTTGCGAACACCGGGGAGCTGTTTTTT.

The V gene is TRBV27, the J gene TRBJ1-5; tentatively, D is TRBD1 (6 bases). V was pared by 5 bases and J by 2 bases, with 13 bases between. The CDR3 contains 15 residues. The germline V gene encodes CDR1 MNHEY and CDR2 SMNVEV (reference sequence). DNA for the CDR3: TGTGCCAGCAGTCATTACAGGGACCGCAATCAGCCCCAGCATTTT. Translated: CASSHYRDRNQPQHF.

The gene calls are TRBV10-1 and TRBJ2-2, with 7 bases lining up with TRBD1. This CDR3 region has 13 residues. CDR1 is WNHNN, CDR2 SYGVQD, per germline (reference sequence). V trimming: 7 bases; J trimming: 8 bases; junction bases outside the gene matches: 7. CDR3: CASKDRSDGELFF. The CDR3 DNA reads as TGCGCCAGCAAGGACAGGAGCGATGGGGAGCTGTTTTTT.

The chain recombines TRBV29-1 with TRBJ2-2; TRBD1 matches at 8 bases. Germline CDR1 and CDR2: SQVTM and ANQGSEA. This CDR3 region has 14 residues. J gave up 0 bases and V 3 bases, and 0 bases lay outside the gene matches. In DNA, the CDR3 is TGCAGCGTTGACAGGGGGCCGAACACCGGGGAGCTGTTTTTT. It is translated as CSVDRGPNTGELFF.

CDR3 region: CASSIDSALDGSYEQYF. The CDR3 DNA reads TGTGCCAGTAGTATAGATAGCGCATTGGACGGATCCTACGAGCAGTACTTC. This chain uses TRBV19 with TRBJ2-7, with D maybe TRBD2 (5 bases). Germline CDR1 LNHDA, CDR2 SQIVND (reference sequence). Trimming stripped 0 bases from V and 1 base from J, with 16 bases between. This CDR3 has 17 amino acids. The full variable domain, completed using reference TRBV19 and TRBJ2-7, is DGGITQSPKYLFRKEGQNVTLSCEQNLNHDAMYWYRQDPGQGLRLIYYSQIVNDFQKGDIAEGYSVSREKKESFPLTVTSAQKNPTAFYLCASSIDSALDGSYEQYFGPGTRLTVT.

This clone was recorded only once. The rearrangement links TRBV5-1 to TRBJ2-5; perhaps TRBD1 as D (5 bases). The CDR3 has 12 residues. Germline lookup yields CDR1 SGHRS and CDR2 YFSETQ. V lost 9 bases and J 5 bases, leaving 14 bases between the germline ends. CDR3 in DNA: TGCGCCACGGCAGGGTCCGGGGAGACCCAGTACTTC. Its protein is CATAGSGETQYF.

The chain links TRBV5-1 to TRBJ2-7; perhaps TRBD1 as D (6 bases). CDR1 is SGHRS and CDR2 is YFSETQ in the germline V gene. Trimming removed 0 bases from V and 4 bases from J, with 14 bases in between. This CDR3 is 15 amino acids long. In nucleotides, the CDR3 is TGCGCCAGCAGCTTGGTTCCGGACAGAAAGTACGAGCAGTACTTC. As protein: CASSLVPDRKYEQYF.

This clone has a single count. The rearrangement uses TRBV7-2 and TRBJ1-5; D is unresolved. CDR3 length: 14 residues. Trimming removed 5 bases from V and 2 bases from J, with 10 bases in between. CDR1 is SGHTA, CDR2 FQGNSA, per germline. The CDR3 nucleotides are TGTGCCAGCAGCCTTATCCAGGGCAATCAGCCCCAGCATTTT. Its protein is CASSLIQGNQPQHF.

The rearrangement links TRBV5-8 to TRBJ2-5; D is undetermined. The CDR3 loop spans 13 amino acids. From germline, CDR1 is SGHTS and CDR2 YDEGEE. V gave up 2 bases and J gave up 2 bases, with 7 bases separating them. CDR3 sequence (DNA): TGTGCCAGCAGCTTATGGTCGCAAGAGACCCAGTACTTC. Translated: CASSLWSQETQYF.

This sequence joins TRBV5-6 and TRBJ2-7; D is undetermined. V was trimmed by 2 bases and J by 3 bases, leaving 3 bases between them. The V gene's germline CDR1 is SGHDT and CDR2 YYEEEE. CDR3 length: 11 amino acids. The CDR3 loop is CASSFVYEQYF. CDR3 DNA sequence: TGTGCCAGCAGCTTTGTCTACGAGCAGTACTTC.

The chain employs TRBV5-1 and TRBJ2-2, with 8 positions matching TRBD1. Trimming removed 0 bases from V and 7 bases from J; junction bases left unmatched: 11. The CDR3 is made up of 17 amino acids. Germline loops: CDR1 SGHRS, CDR2 YFSETQ. DNA of the CDR3: TGCGCCAGCAGCTTGGGACCCGGACAGGGCGTGATCGGGGAGCTGTTTTTT. Amino acid sequence: CASSLGPGQGVIGELFF.

This clone qualifies as large. The rearrangement joins TRBV2 to TRBJ2-7, with D possibly being TRBD2 (5 bases). Germline V CDR1 and CDR2: SNHLY, FYNNEI. V gave up 6 bases and J gave up 4 bases, with 13 bases separating them. The CDR3 has 13 residues. This chain's CDR3 is CASSSLSGYEQYF. The CDR3 DNA sequence: TGTGCCAGCAGCTCCCTATCGGGGTACGAGCAGTACTTC.

This chain uses TRBV19 with TRBJ2-3, with unresolved D. This CDR3 region has 14 residues. V lost 0 bases to trimming and J lost 5 bases, with 9 bases between them. Germline CDR1 reads LNHDA; CDR2 reads SQIVND (reference sequence). Written as DNA, the CDR3 is TGTGCCAGTAGTATAGACAGACAACAAGATACGCAGTATTTT. As protein: CASSIDRQQDTQYF.

The chain couples TRBV28 to TRBJ2-7; D possibly matches TRBD1 or TRBD2 (5 bases each). Deletions cut 4 bases from V and 4 bases from J, with 29 bases between. CDR3 size: 19 residues. CDR1 and CDR2 (germline): MDHEN, SYDVKM. The CDR3 is CASSSAWGYYTPPVYEQYF. CDR3 DNA sequence: TGTGCCAGCAGTTCGGCTTGGGGGTACTACACCCCGCCTGTTTACGAGCAGTACTTC.

CDR3 coding DNA: TGTGCCAGCAGCTTAGGAGGAGGCAATCAGCCCCAGCATTTT. This translates into CASSLGGGNQPQHF. The chain has TRBV7-9 and TRBJ1-5; no clear D. Germline values: CDR1 SEHNR, CDR2 FQNEAQ (reference sequence). The CDR3 sequence is 14 residues long. Trimming removed 1 base at V and 2 bases at J, with 6 bases between.

The chain links TRBV5-1 to TRBJ2-1; TRBD2 agrees at 8 bases. The V and J ends lost 4 bases and 5 bases, in that order; junction bases with no gene match: 11. Germline CDR1 SGHRS, CDR2 YFSETQ. This CDR3 comprises 16 residues. The CDR3 nucleotides are TGCGCCAGCAGCCCACCAGGACTAGCAGTAAACAATGAGCAGTTCTTC. Amino acids: CASSPPGLAVNNEQFF.

V usage is TRBV9 and J usage is TRBJ1-5, with D unclear. Looked up from germline, CDR1 is SGDLS and CDR2 is YYNGEE. V was cut by 7 bases and J by 0 bases, with 8 bases left in between. The CDR3 spans 13 residues. CDR3 sequence reads: CASGVDSNQPQHF. In DNA form, the CDR3 reads TGTGCCAGCGGGGTTGATAGCAATCAGCCCCAGCATTTT.

This chain uses TRBV29-1 with TRBJ2-2; 14 bases are a match to TRBD2. The germline CDR1 and CDR2 sequences are SQVTM and ANQGSEA. V gave up 4 bases and J gave up 6 bases; unmatched junction bases: 4. The CDR3 has 15 residues. CDR3 amino acids: CSVGGTSGRSGELFF. The DNA of the CDR3 is TGCAGCGTTGGAGGGACTAGCGGGAGATCCGGGGAGCTGTTTTTT.

A single count supports this clone. The chain recombines TRBV7-3 with TRBJ1-2, with 7 nucleotides matching TRBD1. Germline loops: CDR1 SGHTA, CDR2 FQGTGA. V lost 5 bases to trimming and J lost 7 bases; unmatched junction nucleotides: 7. CDR3 size: 13 residues. Written as DNA, the CDR3 is TGTGCCAGCAGCATAGGGGGCACTACTGGCTACACCTTC. Residues: CASSIGGTTGYTF.

The chain has TRBV29-1 and TRBJ2-2, with 9 bases lining up with TRBD2. Trimming cost V 7 bases and J 2 bases; bases outside gene matches: 11. CDR1 and CDR2 (germline): SQVTM, ANQGSEA. There are 16 residues in the CDR3. This CDR3 reads CSATGALAGNTGELFF. DNA of the CDR3: TGCAGCGCCACAGGAGCACTAGCGGGTAACACCGGGGAGCTGTTTTTT.

This rearrangement joins TRBV11-2 to TRBJ2-7; 7 nucleotides align to TRBD2. The germline CDR1 and CDR2 sequences are SGHAT and FQNNGV. Losses at the gene ends were 2 bases for V and 8 bases for J; bases not matched to a gene: 21. The CDR3 runs 18 residues. The CDR3: CASSLLSLVGGSSIQQYF. Written as DNA, the CDR3 is TGTGCCAGCAGCTTACTTTCCCTTGTCGGCGGGAGTTCCATTCAGCAGTACTTC.

The CDR3 spells CASSSFGGSDTEAFF. The DNA for the CDR3 is TGTGCCAGCAGCTCATTCGGGGGGTCGGACACTGAAGCTTTCTTT. The gene calls are TRBV7-3 and TRBJ1-1; possible D gene TRBD1, 5 bases. V lost 4 bases, J lost 3 bases, and 15 bases lay in between. Germline CDR1 reads SGHTA; CDR2 reads FQGTGA. The CDR3 has 15 amino acids.

The rearrangement uses TRBV4-1 and TRBJ1-2; no definite D call. Trimming cost V 0 bases and J 7 bases, with 6 bases left between them. The CDR3 has 12 residues. In germline, CDR1 is MGHRA, CDR2 YSYEKL. The CDR3 sequence is CASSQDSVGYTF. CDR3 in DNA: TGCGCCAGCAGCCAAGACTCCGTTGGCTACACCTTC.

The chain recombines TRBV7-9 with TRBJ1-2; 7 bases are a match to TRBD1. The CDR3 totals 14 residues. V was pared by 3 bases and J by 5 bases, with 6 bases of the junction left unmatched. CDR1 and CDR2 from the germline V gene are SEHNR and FQNEAQ (reference sequence). Here the CDR3 DNA reads TGTGCCAGCAGCTTGACAGGGACTCTGTATGGCTACACCTTC. Protein: CASSLTGTLYGYTF.

The J gene is TRBJ2-5, the V gene TRBV21-1; TRBD1 was called by the table and not checked on the DNA. TRBV21-1 is tagged as a pseudogene. The CDR3 is 13 residues long. The CDR3 spells CANTQGEQETQYF. CDR3 DNA sequence: TGTGCCAACACTCAGGGGGAACAAGAGACCCAGTACTTC.

The gene calls are TRBV27 and TRBJ2-5; TRBD2 aligns across 14 bases. The CDR3 loop spans 16 amino acids. Germline V gives CDR1 MNHEY, CDR2 SMNVEV (reference sequence). J was trimmed by 11 bases and V by 7 bases; bases with no gene match: 15. For the CDR3, the DNA is TGTGCCAGCACCTCGACTCCGACTAGCGGGAGGGGGGAGCAGTACTTC. Translated, it gives CASTSTPTSGRGEQYF.